This T cell receptor (beta chain) was sequenced in a study of T cells after yellow fever vaccination. The CDR3 length is 16 residues. Per germline, CDR1 MNHEY and CDR2 SVGAGI. V shed 0 bases and J shed 5 bases, with 16 bases lying between them. Note on this clonotype: What it recognizes is unknown.

A 5'RACE template-switching step, the method used to make TCR cDNA, added a universal primer site and UMIs. TCRdb processed the 5' RACE reads anew with MiXCR; each CDR3 protein has one entry. Of approximately 300,000 distinct CDR3 sequences in the sample, about 6.6% were seen once. Study findings and constraints: A weaker secondary response peaked on day 5, the primary on day 15.

J is TRBJ1-2 and V is TRBV6-5; maybe TRBD1 (5 bases). The TCR was taken from a man younger than 30 who received the YFV17D yellow fever vaccine. The sample consisted of PBMCs, taken approximately 40 days after the first yellow fever vaccination. The CDR3, as DNA: TGTGCCAGCAGTTACTCGGTGGGGGGGAGTGCGTATGGCTACACCTTC. Amino acids: CASSYSVGGSAYGYTF.